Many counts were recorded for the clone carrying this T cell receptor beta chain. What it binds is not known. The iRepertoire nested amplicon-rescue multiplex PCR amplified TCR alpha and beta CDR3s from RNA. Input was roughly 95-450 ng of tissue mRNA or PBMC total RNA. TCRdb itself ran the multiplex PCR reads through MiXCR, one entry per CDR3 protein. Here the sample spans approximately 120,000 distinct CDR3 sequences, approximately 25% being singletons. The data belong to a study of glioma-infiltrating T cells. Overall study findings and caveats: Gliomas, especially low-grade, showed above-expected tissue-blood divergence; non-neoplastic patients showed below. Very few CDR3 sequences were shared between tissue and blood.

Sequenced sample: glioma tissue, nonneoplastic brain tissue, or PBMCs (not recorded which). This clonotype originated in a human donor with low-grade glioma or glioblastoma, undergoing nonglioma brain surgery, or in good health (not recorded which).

CDR3 sequence: CASSPGQGSNYGYTF. The CDR3 DNA is TGTGCCAGCAGCCCGGGACAGGGGTCTAACTATGGCTACACCTTC. The chain carries TRBV28 and TRBJ1-2; the match to TRBD1 covers 10 bases. The J segment lost 0 bases and the V segment lost 6 bases, leaving 4 bases of the junction unmatched. The CDR3 has 15 residues. Germline V CDR1 and CDR2: MDHEN, SYDVKM.